A single sample is the source of the 31 T cell receptor beta chains below, sequenced in a study of cytomegalovirus exposure and HLA in healthy donors. The PCR employed 60 Vbeta primers together with 13 Jbeta primers. Clones were read by immunoSEQ multiplex PCR, and TCRdb kept only the in-frame ones, dropping some. The table lists approximately 140,000 clones, under 85% of them singletons. The sample taken for sequencing was PBMCs. These receptor sequences come from a boy aged 5-17 years in good health and CMV-seronegative.

This clone has just a few counts. The V gene is TRBV4-3, the J gene TRBJ2-1, with 12 bases fitting TRBD2. Germline V gene lookup returns CDR1 LGHNA and CDR2 YSLEER. The CDR3 spans 15 residues. V lost 2 bases and J lost 6; bases outside the gene matches: 2. As DNA, the CDR3 is TGCGCCAGCAGCCAACTAGCGGGGGGGCCCAATGAGCAGTTCTTC. It codes for CASSQLAGGPNEQFF.

There are a few counts of this clone. The chain is built from TRBV7-3 and TRBJ1-1; 7 nucleotides line up with TRBD1. V was clipped by 5 bases and J by 3 bases; unmatched bases: 3. Germline CDR1 and CDR2: SGHTA and FQGTGA. This CDR3 has 13 amino acids. The CDR3 sequence is CASSPGTDTEAFF. The CDR3 DNA sequence: TGTGCCAGCAGCCCCGGGACAGACACTGAAGCTTTCTTT.

The V and J genes are TRBV5-1 and TRBJ2-7; possible D gene TRBD1, 6 bases. The germline V gene has CDR1 SGHRS and CDR2 YFSETQ. The V gene lost 0 bases and the J gene lost 2 bases, with 9 bases spanning the gap. The CDR3 extends over 14 amino acids. CDR3 nucleotides: TGCGCCAGCAGCTTGGAAGGACAGACCTACGAGCAGTACTTC. It codes for CASSLEGQTYEQYF.

This chain links TRBV4-3 with TRBJ2-5; 10 positions match TRBD1. The J call may be wrong; the DNA end is better matched by TRBJ2-7. Germline V gene lookup returns CDR1 LGHNA and CDR2 YSLEER. CDR3 size: 13 residues. The CDR3 nucleotides read TGCGCCAGCAGCCAGACAGGGGGCACCGAGCAGTACTTC. Protein sequence: CASSQTGGTEQYF.

This clone has only a few counts. The V gene is TRBV5-1, the J gene TRBJ2-7; 8 nucleotides agree with TRBD1. The CDR3 runs 15 residues. Per germline, CDR1 SGHRS and CDR2 YFSETQ. The ends lost 2 bases at V and 4 bases at J; junction bases unmatched: 8. The CDR3 DNA sequence: TGCGCCAGCAGCTTTCACGGGACAGGAGCTTACGAGCAGTACTTC. Its translation is CASSFHGTGAYEQYF.

This chain uses TRBV10-3 with TRBJ2-2, with a possible D match to TRBD1 (6 bases). Germline-derived CDR1 and CDR2 are ENHRY and SYGVKD. The length of the CDR3 is 14 residues. Trimming removed 10 bases from V and 1 base from J, with 13 bases in between. The CDR3, as DNA: TGTGCCACCCACGACAGGATGAACACCGGGGAGCTGTTTTTT. Protein product: CATHDRMNTGELFF.

The V gene is TRBV7-2, the J gene TRBJ1-2; the match to TRBD1 covers 7 bases. After removal of 5 bases from V and 0 bases from J, the junction contained 3 bases not matched to a gene. Germline assignment: CDR1 SGHTA and CDR2 FQGNSA. This CDR3 spans 14 amino acids. As DNA, the CDR3 is TGTGCCAGCAGCGCGGACAGGACTAACTATGGCTACACCTTC. Translation gives CASSADRTNYGYTF.

This sequence joins TRBV9 and TRBJ1-2; D unresolved. The CDR3 is 13 residues long. Germline-derived CDR1 and CDR2 are SGDLS and YYNGEE. Deletions cut 2 bases from V and 4 bases from J, with 9 bases between. The CDR3: CASSVLEGYGYTF. The DNA for the CDR3 is TGTGCCAGCAGCGTCTTAGAGGGCTATGGCTACACCTTC.

The CDR3: CASSLDKGAQGQPQHF. The CDR3 DNA reads as TGTGCCAGCAGCTTAGATAAGGGGGCGCAAGGGCAGCCCCAGCATTTT. The V call is TRBV7-6, the J call TRBJ1-5, with 7 nucleotides matching TRBD1. The CDR3 contains 16 residues. Trimming removed 1 base from V and 7 bases from J; junction bases left unmatched: 10. CDR1 and CDR2 (germline): SGHVS, FNYEAQ.

The chain carries TRBV4-2 and TRBJ2-7; 7 bases agree with TRBD2. The germline V gene encodes CDR1 LGHNA and CDR2 YNFKEQ. V lost 7 bases to trimming and J lost 1 base; unmatched junction nucleotides: 10. The CDR3 contains 15 residues. CDR3 sequence: CASILPASGSYEQYF. The CDR3 coding sequence is TGTGCCAGCATCCTACCGGCTAGCGGTTCCTACGAGCAGTACTTC.

The gene calls are TRBV6-4 and TRBJ1-1; a weak D match, TRBD1 (6 bases). V was trimmed by 4 bases and J by 0 bases, leaving 9 bases between them. Germline CDR1 and CDR2: MRHNA and SNTAGT. This CDR3 is 14 amino acids long. The CDR3 reads CASSVDRMNTEAFF. CDR3 DNA: TGTGCCAGCAGTGTGGACAGAATGAACACTGAAGCTTTCTTT.

The V gene is TRBV5-6, the J gene TRBJ2-7, with D tentatively TRBD2 (6 bases). The germline V and J ends were trimmed by 6 bases and 0 bases, with 19 bases remaining between them. The CDR3 is 16 residues long. CDR1 and CDR2 (germline): SGHDT, YYEEEE. This CDR3 is CASTLRRSGSSYEQYF. For the CDR3, the DNA is TGTGCCAGCACCCTACGTCGATCCGGGAGCTCCTACGAGCAGTACTTC.

The chain combines TRBV9 with TRBJ2-1; TRBD2 matches at 8 bases. The CDR3 sequence is 15 residues long. J was trimmed by 2 bases and V by 5 bases; bases with no gene match: 6. The germline gives CDR1 SGDLS, CDR2 YYNGEE. For the CDR3, the DNA is TGTGCCAGCAGTCCCGGGGGGGCCCCCTACAATGAGCAGTTCTTC. Its protein product is CASSPGGAPYNEQFF.

The V and J genes are TRBV6-1 and TRBJ2-1, with 9 bases identical to TRBD1. The length of the CDR3 is 15 residues. V lost 7 bases, J lost 2 bases, and 6 bases stayed unmatched. CDR1 is MNHNS and CDR2 is SASEGT in the germline V gene. CDR3 nucleotide sequence: TGTGCCAGCAAAGCGGGGACAGGGACCTACAATGAGCAGTTCTTC. Protein sequence: CASKAGTGTYNEQFF.

V is TRBV9 and J is TRBJ2-1; TRBD2 agrees at 10 bases. This CDR3 is 15 amino acids long. J gave up 8 bases and V 4 bases, and 9 bases lay outside the gene matches. Germline V gene lookup returns CDR1 SGDLS and CDR2 YYNGEE. CDR3 region: CASSLSSGRADEQFF. CDR3 DNA sequence: TGTGCCAGCAGCCTATCGAGCGGGAGGGCGGATGAGCAGTTCTTC.

The chain uses TRBV2 and TRBJ2-1, with unresolved D. CDR1 and CDR2 from the germline V gene are SNHLY and FYNNEI. The CDR3 is 14 residues long. V gave up 3 bases and J gave up 4 bases, with 10 bases separating them. The CDR3 protein is CASSDPRQYNEQFF. Written as DNA, the CDR3 is TGTGCCAGCAGTGACCCCAGACAATACAATGAGCAGTTCTTC.

This clone was seen only a few times. V is TRBV4-2 and J is TRBJ1-5; 7 nucleotides align to TRBD1. Germline CDR1 reads LGHNA; CDR2 reads YNFKEQ. The trim removed 3 bases at V and 4 bases at J, leaving 6 bases unmatched. The CDR3 extends over 15 amino acids. The chain's CDR3 is CASSQEGQSNQPQHF. The CDR3 bases are TGTGCCAGCAGCCAGGAGGGACAGTCTAATCAGCCCCAGCATTTT.

The CDR3 bases are TGTGCCAGCAGGGCGGGGAACACCGGGGAGCTGTTTTTT. Translating gives CASRAGNTGELFF. The chain combines TRBV7-2 with TRBJ2-2, with D possibly being TRBD2 (5 bases). The V end was cut by 6 bases, the J end by 1 base, with 6 bases between. This CDR3 has 13 amino acids. Germline V gene sequence: CDR1 SGHTA, CDR2 FQGNSA. Looking up the rest from reference TRBV7-2 and TRBJ2-2 gives the full variable domain: GAGVSQSPSNKVTEKGKDVELRCDPISGHTALYWYRQSLGQGLEFLIYFQGNSAPDKSGLPSDRFSAERTGGSVSTLTIQRTQQEDSAVYLCASRAGNTGELFFGEGSRLTVL.

The chain employs TRBV4-2 and TRBJ2-2, with TRBD2 matching over 9 bases. CDR3 length: 16 residues. Trimming at V came to 4 bases and at J to 5 bases, leaving 8 bases not matched to a gene. Looked up from germline, CDR1 is LGHNA and CDR2 is YNFKEQ. CDR3: CASSPSGTGATGELFF. CDR3 nucleotides: TGTGCCAGCAGCCCTAGCGGGACTGGTGCAACCGGGGAGCTGTTTTTT.

This clone was counted a few times. The rearrangement uses TRBV6-1 and TRBJ1-2; 10 bases agree with TRBD1. The germline V gene encodes CDR1 MNHNS and CDR2 SASEGT. V was pared by 0 bases and J by 6 bases, with 10 bases of the junction left unmatched. This CDR3 region has 17 residues. The CDR3 is CASSEAWGTGATDGYTF. CDR3 DNA sequence: TGTGCCAGCAGTGAAGCGTGGGGGACAGGGGCCACGGATGGCTACACCTTC.

V is TRBV7-9 and J is TRBJ1-4; D ambiguous. This CDR3 contains 15 residues. Germline loops: CDR1 SEHNR, CDR2 FQNEAQ (reference sequence). V was shortened by 2 bases and J by 0 bases, with 7 bases between the two germline ends. The CDR3 DNA sequence: TGTGCCAGCAGCTTAACGGCGGCAACTAATGAAAAACTGTTTTTT. This sequence encodes CASSLTAATNEKLFF. Using reference TRBV7-9 and TRBJ1-4 for the parts outside the CDR3, the full variable domain is DTGVSQNPRHKITKRGQNVTFRCDPISEHNRLYWYRQTLGQGPEFLTYFQNEAQLEKSRLLSDRFSAERPKGSFSTLEIQRTEQGDSAMYLCASSLTAATNEKLFFGSGTQLSVL.

The chain combines TRBV30 with TRBJ2-2; perhaps TRBD1 as D (5 bases). V was cut by 0 bases and J by 6 bases, with 8 bases left in between. Germline loops: CDR1 GTSNPN, CDR2 SVGIG (reference sequence). The CDR3 length is 13 residues. The CDR3 here is CAWSVQGAGELFF. CDR3 nucleotides: TGTGCCTGGAGTGTACAAGGGGCCGGGGAGCTGTTTTTT.

This rearrangement joins TRBV9 to TRBJ2-7; tentatively, D is TRBD1 (5 bases). V was shortened by 0 bases and J by 4 bases, with 14 bases between the two germline ends. This CDR3 spans 15 amino acids. The germline V gene encodes CDR1 SGDLS and CDR2 YYNGEE. The CDR3 loop reads CASSVAVAGLYEQYF. DNA of the CDR3: TGTGCCAGCAGCGTAGCTGTAGCAGGGTTGTACGAGCAGTACTTC.

J is TRBJ1-4 and V is TRBV5-4; D not resolved. The CDR3 runs to 12 residues. Trimming took 1 base from V and 7 from J, leaving 5 bases between them. CDR1 is SGHNT, CDR2 YYREEE, per germline (reference sequence). CDR3 bases: TGTGCCAGCAGCTTGTCGGGTGAAAAACTGTTTTTT. Amino acids: CASSLSGEKLFF.

The chain couples TRBV5-6 to TRBJ2-1, with TRBD1 matching 8 bases. The CDR3 sequence is 17 residues long. The junction had 14 bases not matched to a gene; V was cut back by 4 bases and J by 5 bases. Germline CDR1 is SGHDT and CDR2 is YYEEEE. CDR3 nucleotide sequence: TGTGCCAGCAGCCGCTATCGACAGGGGAGAGTGAACAATGAGCAGTTCTTC. Amino acid sequence: CASSRYRQGRVNNEQFF.

This rearrangement joins TRBV5-4 to TRBJ2-5; possible D gene TRBD2, 6 bases. CDR1 is SGHNT and CDR2 is YYREEE in the germline V gene (reference sequence). The CDR3 length is 14 residues. V was cut by 0 bases and J by 1 base, with 7 bases left in between. The CDR3 spells CASSLVGGQETQYF. The CDR3 DNA reads as TGTGCCAGCAGCTTGGTCGGGGGCCAAGAGACCCAGTACTTC.

The chain carries TRBV6-5 and TRBJ2-3; tentatively, D is TRBD2 (6 bases). CDR3 length equals 15 residues. Trimming left V 5 bases short and J 0 bases short, with 12 bases between. Germline loops: CDR1 MNHEY, CDR2 SVGAGI. The CDR3 spells CASSTSSASTDTQYF. The DNA for the CDR3 is TGTGCCAGCAGTACCTCTAGCGCTAGCACAGATACGCAGTATTTT.

As for this clone: A read error may produce the germline difference seen at one junction end. This rearrangement joins TRBV7-9 to TRBJ2-7, with D possibly TRBD1 on 5 matching bases. Germline CDR1 SEHNR, CDR2 FQNEAQ (reference sequence). CDR3 size: 15 residues. CDR3: CSSNAKQAPFYEQYF. In DNA form, the CDR3 reads TGTTCCAGCAACGCCAAACAGGCGCCCTTCTACGAGCAGTACTTC.

The chain joins TRBV7-9 to TRBJ2-1, with D hard to call. Trimming took off 1 base at V and 7 bases at J, with 11 bases between the two ends. The germline V gene encodes CDR1 SEHNR and CDR2 FQNEAQ (reference sequence). This CDR3 is 14 amino acids long. The CDR3 reads CASSLVMSRNEQFF. In nucleotides, the CDR3 is TGTGCCAGCAGCTTAGTTATGTCTCGGAATGAGCAGTTCTTC. Full variable domain (rest looked up from reference TRBV7-9 and TRBJ2-1): DTGVSQNPRHKITKRGQNVTFRCDPISEHNRLYWYRQTLGQGPEFLTYFQNEAQLEKSRLLSDRFSAERPKGSFSTLEIQRTEQGDSAMYLCASSLVMSRNEQFFGPGTRLTVL.

The chain couples TRBV6-5 to TRBJ2-2, with D unresolved. V gave up 2 bases and J gave up 5 bases, with 12 bases separating them. There are 15 residues in the CDR3. Germline CDR1 and CDR2: MNHEY and SVGAGI. The CDR3: CASSYSFAVTGELFF. The CDR3 DNA follows: TGTGCCAGCAGTTACAGCTTCGCCGTAACCGGGGAGCTGTTTTTT.

This clone appeared a single time. This chain joins TRBV9 and TRBJ1-1; a weak D match, TRBD1 (6 bases). The CDR3 sequence is 15 residues long. Germline lookup yields CDR1 SGDLS and CDR2 YYNGEE. V was clipped by 3 bases and J by 0 bases, with 12 bases between them. CDR3 amino acids: CASSATGTLNTEAFF. The CDR3 DNA follows: TGTGCCAGCAGCGCTACCGGGACACTGAACACTGAAGCTTTCTTT. The full variable domain, rest sourced from reference TRBV9 and TRBJ1-1, is DSGVTQTPKHLITATGQRVTLRCSPRSGDLSVYWYQQSLDQGLQFLIQYYNGEERAKGNILERFSAQQFPDLHSELNLSSLELGDSALYFCASSATGTLNTEAFFGQGTRLTVV.